This entry lists 20 T cell receptor beta chains sequenced from one sample in a study of OX40 agonist ivuxolimab in advanced cancers. Sequencing was performed with immunoSEQ multiplex PCR; in TCRdb, only in-frame clones are kept and a portion is missing. The table records tens of thousands of clones, about 80% of them present only once. Sequencing used CD4+ or CD8+ T cells sorted from blood, obtained in a trial of the OX40 agonist ivuxolimab. The receptors originated from an adult with an advanced solid tumor such as melanoma, head and neck, liver or kidney cancer.

CDR3 in DNA: TGTGCCAGCAGCCGCGGGGGGACGGAGACCCAGTACTTC. Encoded protein: CASSRGGTETQYF. This chain joins TRBV13 and TRBJ2-5; TRBD2 agrees at 8 bases. The CDR3 has 13 amino acids. V shed 5 bases, J shed 5 bases, and the junction held 4 bases outside the gene matches. Germline CDR1 PRHDT, CDR2 FYEKMQ (reference sequence).

The V call is TRBV2, the J call TRBJ1-5; TRBD1 aligns across 11 bases. The CDR3 sequence is 17 residues long. The V gene end was trimmed by 5 bases and the J gene end by 2 bases; junction bases not matched to a gene: 8. The germline gives CDR1 SNHLY, CDR2 FYNNEI. CDR3 loop: CASSPGQGAGGNQPQHF. The CDR3 region has the DNA TGTGCCAGCAGTCCCGGACAGGGGGCAGGTGGCAATCAGCCCCAGCATTTT.

This rearrangement joins TRBV7-2 to TRBJ1-5, with D perhaps matching TRBD1 (6 bases). The CDR3 totals 13 residues. V dropped 5 bases and J dropped 5 bases, with 10 bases sitting between them. Germline V lookup: CDR1 SGHTA, CDR2 FQGNSA. In DNA form, the CDR3 reads TGTGCCAGCAGCAGGGACACCTATCAGCCCCAGCATTTT. Translated, it gives CASSRDTYQPQHF.

The sample holds one count of this clone. V usage is TRBV10-2 and J usage is TRBJ2-2; 12 bases align to TRBD2. The germline CDR1 and CDR2 sequences are WSHSY and SAAADI. After removal of 4 bases from V and 2 bases from J, the junction contained 5 bases not matched to a gene. This CDR3 contains 17 residues. CDR3 amino acids: CASSGLAGGRNTGELFF. The CDR3 DNA sequence: TGCGCCAGCAGTGGCCTAGCGGGAGGGCGAAACACCGGGGAGCTGTTTTTT.

A few counts support this clone. This chain uses TRBV5-5 with TRBJ2-7, with D possibly matching TRBD1 (5 bases). The CDR3 is 12 amino acids. Per germline, CDR1 SGHKS and CDR2 YYEKEE (reference sequence). Trimming left V 1 base short and J 4 bases short, with 6 bases between. In nucleotides, the CDR3 is TGTGCCAGCAGCTTGTCAGGGTACGAGCAGTACTTC. This translates into CASSLSGYEQYF.

The chain has TRBV6-1 and TRBJ2-2; D gene unclear. Germline V lookup: CDR1 MNHNS, CDR2 SASEGT. The CDR3 spans 12 residues. The germline V and J ends were trimmed by 4 bases and 4 bases, with 4 bases remaining between them. The CDR3: CASSGVTGELFF. The DNA of the CDR3 is TGTGCCAGCAGTGGGGTCACCGGGGAGCTGTTTTTT.

This chain links TRBV5-1 with TRBJ2-7; no clear D gene. The germline V gene encodes CDR1 SGHRS and CDR2 YFSETQ. Between the trimmed V and J ends, which lost 4 bases and 6 bases, there was a span of 11 bases. This CDR3 has 12 residues. The CDR3 spells CASSLPGAEQYF. CDR3 in DNA: TGCGCCAGCAGCCTCCCGGGCGCCGAGCAGTACTTC. Together with reference TRBV5-1 and TRBJ2-7, the CDR3 gives the full variable domain: KAGVTQTPRYLIKTRGQQVTLSCSPISGHRSVSWYQQTPGQGLQFLFEYFSETQRNKGNFPGRFSGRQFSNSRSEMNVSTLELGDSALYLCASSLPGAEQYFGPGTRLTVT.

Details on this clone: Compared with germline, one end of the junction differs, possibly owing to a read error. The chain combines TRBV7-2 with TRBJ2-7; 7 bases map to TRBD2. This CDR3 region has 14 residues. The germline gives CDR1 SGHTA, CDR2 FQGNSA. This CDR3 is CASSVAGSSYEQYF. DNA of the CDR3: TGTGCCAGCAGCGTAGCGGGTTCGTCCTACGAGCAGTACTTC.

This clone qualifies as medium-sized. The rearrangement uses TRBV6-1 and TRBJ2-3; 9 nucleotides line up with TRBD2. This CDR3 is 16 amino acids long. V shed 2 bases and J 1 base; nucleotides not matched to a gene: 4. CDR1 MNHNS and CDR2 SASEGT come from the germline V gene. The CDR3 DNA is TGTGCCAGCAGTGAACTAGCGGGACGGGGCACAGATACGCAGTATTTT. Its protein product is CASSELAGRGTDTQYF.

The rearrangement links TRBV27 to TRBJ2-7; D tentatively fits TRBD1 or TRBD2 (5 bases each). This CDR3 has 15 residues. V was cut by 5 bases and J by 2 bases, with 16 bases left in between. Germline V CDR1 and CDR2: MNHEY, SMNVEV (reference sequence). The CDR3, as DNA: TGTGCCAGCAGTCCCGGGACGTCTGGGACCTACGAGCAGTACTTC. Translation gives CASSPGTSGTYEQYF.

This clone has more than one count but fewer than ten. The chain links TRBV6-5 to TRBJ1-1; 8 nucleotides match TRBD1. Germline CDR1 reads MNHEY; CDR2 reads SVGAGI. V shed 1 base and J 1 base; nucleotides not matched to a gene: 5. This CDR3 region has 16 residues. CDR3 coding DNA: TGTGCCAGCAGTTACTGGACAGGGAAAGGGAACACTGAAGCTTTCTTT. The encoded protein is CASSYWTGKGNTEAFF.

The chain recombines TRBV10-1 with TRBJ1-1; 8 bases map to TRBD1. This CDR3 comprises 16 residues. CDR1 and CDR2 from the germline V gene are WNHNN and SYGVQD (reference sequence). J gave up 6 bases and V 5 bases, and 14 bases lay outside the gene matches. The CDR3 DNA reads TGCGCCAGCAGTTCTACACAGGGACAGGAGGGCCCTGAAGCTTTCTTT. Its translation: CASSSTQGQEGPEAFF.

The chain recombines TRBV5-6 with TRBJ2-1; TRBD2 is a possible D gene (5 bases). V shed 3 bases and J shed 7 bases, with 8 bases lying between them. The CDR3 has 12 amino acids. Per germline, CDR1 SGHDT and CDR2 YYEEEE. The CDR3 DNA is TGTGCCAGCAGCTCGGGGTTTAATGAGCAGTTCTTC. Its translation: CASSSGFNEQFF.

The rearrangement joins TRBV15 to TRBJ2-2; a possible D gene is TRBD1 (6 bases). V was trimmed by 2 bases and J by 1 base, leaving 8 bases between them. The CDR3 length is 15 residues. The germline V gene encodes CDR1 LNHNV and CDR2 YYDKDF (reference sequence). The CDR3 protein is CATSRQQGNTGELFF. The CDR3 bases are TGTGCCACCAGCAGACAACAGGGGAACACCGGGGAGCTGTTTTTT.

The rearrangement links TRBV6-1 to TRBJ1-1; weak D call: TRBD1 (6 bases). V lost 10 bases and J 1 base, leaving 19 bases between the germline ends. CDR1 is MNHNS and CDR2 is SASEGT in the germline V gene. The CDR3 extends over 15 amino acids. The CDR3 DNA reads TGTGCCACTTTAACAGGGATGTGGGGGAACACTGAAGCTTTCTTT. This gives the protein CATLTGMWGNTEAFF.

The chain joins TRBV9 to TRBJ2-7; the match to TRBD1 covers 7 bases. There are 15 residues in the CDR3. Trimming took 3 bases from V and 4 from J; bases not matched to a gene: 10. CDR1 is SGDLS, CDR2 YYNGEE, per germline. CDR3 coding DNA: TGTGCCAGCAGCGCCAGACAGGGCCTGATTTACGAGCAGTACTTC. Protein: CASSARQGLIYEQYF.

This clone came up once. The chain recombines TRBV19 with TRBJ2-5, with D tentatively TRBD2 (5 bases). The tail of the sequence fits TRBJ2-7 better, so the J call may be wrong. The germline V gene has CDR1 LNHDA and CDR2 SQIVND (reference sequence). The CDR3 spans 15 residues. The CDR3 spells CASSTLGLGVDEQYF. The CDR3 nucleotides read TGTGCCAGTAGTACATTAGGACTGGGCGTTGACGAGCAGTACTTC.

The genes are TRBV30 and TRBJ2-2, with no clear D. CDR1 and CDR2 (germline): GTSNPN, SVGIG (reference sequence). The CDR3 sequence is 17 residues long. Trimming shortened V by 2 bases and J by 7 bases, and 23 bases separated the two germline ends. As DNA, the CDR3 is TGTGCCTGGAGTATCGCCGGATCCCCCCATGTGGGCGGGGAGCTGTTTTTT. Its translation: CAWSIAGSPHVGGELFF.

V usage is TRBV5-6 and J usage is TRBJ2-3; D is perhaps TRBD1 (6 bases). Germline loops: CDR1 SGHDT, CDR2 YYEEEE. This CDR3 comprises 15 residues. The ends were cut back, 2 bases at V and 0 bases at J, with 10 bases in the middle. The CDR3 coding sequence is TGTGCCAGCAGCTTCCGGGACACCAGCACAGATACGCAGTATTTT. Translation gives CASSFRDTSTDTQYF. Filled out from reference TRBV5-6 and TRBJ2-3, the complete variable domain reads DAGVTQSPTHLIKTRGQQVTLRCSPKSGHDTVSWYQQALGQGPQFIFQYYEEEERQRGNFPDRFSGHQFPNYSSELNVNALLLGDSALYLCASSFRDTSTDTQYFGPGTRLTVL.

The chain couples TRBV27 to TRBJ2-1; D not certain. The germline V gene encodes CDR1 MNHEY and CDR2 SMNVEV (reference sequence). CDR3 length equals 12 residues. V was clipped by 3 bases and J by 5 bases, with 5 bases between them. DNA of the CDR3: TGTGCCAGCAGTTTTTCGGACAATGAGCAGTTCTTC. Translation gives CASSFSDNEQFF.